The 23 T cell receptor beta chains below all came from one sample that was sequenced in a study of shared clonotypes between healthy human individuals. The protocol was immunoSEQ multiplex PCR, while the TCRdb copy is restricted to in-frame clones and leaves out a portion. Here the sample spans 400,000 to 600,000 clones, roughly 85% being singletons. Sequences were obtained from PBMCs. These TCRs come from a woman aged 40 to 50 in good health. Some clones in this sample may be carry-over from other donors' samples.

The chain carries TRBV5-4 and TRBJ1-6; 7 positions agree with TRBD1. Trimming took 7 bases from V and 8 from J; bases not matched to a gene: 9. Germline CDR1 and CDR2: SGHNT and YYREEE (reference sequence). The CDR3 runs 14 residues. Written as DNA, the CDR3 is TGTGCCAGCTCGAAGGGACAGTGGGATTCACCCCTCCACTTT. This sequence encodes CASSKGQWDSPLHF.

The rearrangement uses TRBV27 and TRBJ2-2, with 9 bases fitting TRBD1. Germline V gives CDR1 MNHEY, CDR2 SMNVEV (reference sequence). The trim removed 6 bases at V and 5 bases at J, leaving 7 bases unmatched. The CDR3 sequence is 15 residues long. The CDR3 sequence: CASSDTGGSTGELFF. For the CDR3, the DNA is TGTGCCAGCAGCGACACAGGGGGCAGTACCGGGGAGCTGTTTTTT.

This clone was observed a handful of times. Here the CDR3 omits its conserved ending phenylalanine or tryptophan, so a read error is the likely source. The gene calls are TRBV7-6 and TRBJ1-1; TRBD1 agrees at 7 bases. The CDR3 spans 14 residues. Germline-derived CDR1 and CDR2 are SGHVS and FNYEAQ. Trimming at V came to 5 bases and at J to 4 bases, leaving 7 bases not matched to a gene. Written as DNA, the CDR3 is TGTGCCAGCAGCCTACAGGGGTCGGGCACTGAAGCTTTCTCT. It specifies CASSLQGSGTEAFS.

This chain uses TRBV7-2 with TRBJ2-7; TRBD2 matches 11 bases. Germline values: CDR1 SGHTA, CDR2 FQGNSA. With 1 base clipped from V and 2 bases from J, the junction kept 7 bases outside the gene matches. This CDR3 has 17 amino acids. This chain's CDR3 is CASSLVFSGRGTYEQYF. CDR3 nucleotides: TGTGCCAGCAGCTTAGTTTTTAGCGGGAGGGGGACCTACGAGCAGTACTTC.

This clone was observed a single time. The gene calls are TRBV2 and TRBJ1-3; D gene ambiguous. Germline CDR1 reads SNHLY; CDR2 reads FYNNEI. The CDR3 runs to 16 residues. V was pared by 4 bases and J by 0 bases, with 13 bases between. The CDR3: CASSAYKADSGNTIYF. CDR3 nucleotides: TGTGCCAGCAGTGCATACAAGGCCGACTCTGGAAACACCATATATTTT.

This clone was counted once. Other DNA sequences in this specimen translate into the identical CDR3. The chain employs TRBV9 and TRBJ2-3, with D possibly called TRBD1 or TRBD2 (5 bases each). Trimming left V 0 bases short and J 2 bases short, with 10 bases between. The CDR3 sequence is 15 residues long. Germline V lookup: CDR1 SGDLS, CDR2 YYNGEE. In DNA form, the CDR3 reads TGTGCCAGCAGCGTAGGGTCGGGACCCACAGATACGCAGTATTTT. It translates to CASSVGSGPTDTQYF.

This chain joins TRBV6-5 and TRBJ1-1; no clear D. This CDR3 region has 11 residues. From germline, CDR1 is MNHEY and CDR2 SVGAGI. V was trimmed by 6 bases and J by 4 bases, leaving 6 bases between them. As DNA, the CDR3 is TGTGCCAGCAGAGCACGCACTGAAGCTTTCTTT. Translating it yields CASRARTEAFF.

This clone was recorded only once. The gene calls are TRBV12-1 and TRBJ2-7; the DNA was not used to check the table's D call, TRBD1. TRBV12-1 is shown as a pseudogene. The CDR3 is 16 amino acids. CDR3 DNA sequence: TGTGCCAGCAGCTTATCAGTGGGACAGGGGGTCTACGAGCAGTACTTC. Residues: CASSLSVGQGVYEQYF.

The chain employs TRBV7-9 and TRBJ2-7; no definite D call. This CDR3 contains 15 residues. Germline V gene data show CDR1 as SEHNR and CDR2 as FQNEAQ (reference sequence). The V end lost 5 bases, the J end lost 1 base, and 15 bases lay between the germline ends. CDR3 region: CASSPPSQLSYEQYF. CDR3 coding DNA: TGTGCCAGCAGCCCCCCGAGCCAACTTTCCTACGAGCAGTACTTC. Based on the CDR3 plus reference TRBV7-9 and TRBJ2-7, the full variable domain is DTGVSQNPRHKITKRGQNVTFRCDPISEHNRLYWYRQTLGQGPEFLTYFQNEAQLEKSRLLSDRFSAERPKGSFSTLEIQRTEQGDSAMYLCASSPPSQLSYEQYFGPGTRLTVT.

The chain recombines TRBV7-2 with TRBJ2-1, with 9 bases fitting TRBD2. Unmatched junction bases numbered 7, after V lost 3 bases and J lost 7 bases. This CDR3 has 15 amino acids. Germline CDR1 and CDR2: SGHTA and FQGNSA. The CDR3 coding sequence is TGTGCCAGCAGCTTTATTAGCGGGAGCGGGAATGAGCAGTTCTTC. Amino acids: CASSFISGSGNEQFF.

This clone has just one count. CDR3 region: CASSLRGILAKNIQYF. In nucleotides, the CDR3 is TGTGCCAGCAGCCTCAGGGGGATACTAGCCAAAAACATTCAGTACTTC. This chain uses TRBV28 with TRBJ2-4; TRBD1 matches 7 bases. Germline CDR1 reads MDHEN; CDR2 reads SYDVKM. Trimming at V came to 6 bases and at J to 0 bases, leaving 8 bases not matched to a gene. The CDR3 length is 16 residues.

The chain joins TRBV10-2 to TRBJ2-3; 11 nucleotides align to TRBD1. Germline loops: CDR1 WSHSY, CDR2 SAAADI. The J segment lost 5 bases and the V segment lost 6 bases, leaving 10 bases of the junction unmatched. This CDR3 is built from 16 residues. The CDR3 spells CASRPSGTGGLDTQYF. The CDR3 nucleotides are TGCGCCAGCAGACCTTCCGGGACAGGGGGGTTAGATACGCAGTATTTT.

This chain uses TRBV23-1 with TRBJ1-2; 7 bases agree with TRBD1. TRBV23-1 is annotated as an ORF whose role is uncertain. This CDR3 comprises 16 residues. J was trimmed by 8 bases and V by 5 bases; bases with no gene match: 17. CDR3 bases: TGCGCCAGCAGTTTAAACACCCCGCCACAGGGGTCCGGCTACACCTTC. Its translation is CASSLNTPPQGSGYTF.

This clone was detected once. The chain uses TRBV6-6 and TRBJ1-4, with D tentatively TRBD1 (5 bases). The CDR3 runs 15 residues. Germline V gives CDR1 MNHNY, CDR2 SVGAGI (reference sequence). Trimming removed 0 bases at V and 8 bases at J, with 13 bases between. This CDR3 is CASSYSGQGIEKLFF. CDR3 DNA sequence: TGTGCCAGCAGTTACTCGGGTCAGGGAATCGAAAAACTGTTTTTT.

The V call is TRBV10-2, the J call TRBJ1-6; perhaps TRBD1 as D (5 bases). With 6 bases removed from V and 7 bases from J, the gap between germline ends came to 10 bases. The CDR3 has 13 residues. Germline assignment: CDR1 WSHSY and CDR2 SAAADI. The CDR3 DNA is TGCGCCAGCAGACCAGGGTCGAATTCACCCCTCCACTTT. Translating it yields CASRPGSNSPLHF.

The V and J genes are TRBV25-1 and TRBJ2-7; perhaps TRBD1 as D (5 bases). The CDR3 has 14 residues. In germline, CDR1 is MGHDK, CDR2 SYGVNS. Between the trimmed V and J ends, which lost 1 base and 0 bases, there was a span of 7 bases. DNA of the CDR3: TGTGCCAGCAGTGAATGGCAGGGCTCCTACGAGCAGTACTTC. Translation: CASSEWQGSYEQYF.

V is TRBV5-1 and J is TRBJ1-2, with TRBD1 identical over 9 bases. Germline V gene sequence: CDR1 SGHRS, CDR2 YFSETQ. The CDR3 has 15 amino acids. Trimming took 0 bases from V and 4 from J; bases not matched to a gene: 4. The CDR3 region has the DNA TGCGCCAGCAGCTTGGGGGACAGGGCGGTCTATGGCTACACCTTC. Translated, it gives CASSLGDRAVYGYTF.

This chain joins TRBV7-9 and TRBJ1-6; the D is unclear. Germline V CDR1 and CDR2: SEHNR, FQNEAQ (reference sequence). V was trimmed by 0 bases and J by 5 bases, leaving 5 bases between them. There are 14 residues in the CDR3. DNA of the CDR3: TGTGCCAGCAGCTTAGCCCAGAATAATTCACCCCTCCACTTT. Its translation is CASSLAQNNSPLHF.

The genes are TRBV11-2 and TRBJ1-2; D is possibly TRBD1 (6 bases). V was clipped by 7 bases and J by 0 bases, with 12 bases between them. Germline CDR1 reads SGHAT; CDR2 reads FQNNGV. This CDR3 is built from 14 residues. CDR3 sequence (DNA): TGTGCCAGCACCCCGGGGACATCTAACTATGGCTACACCTTC. Encoded protein: CASTPGTSNYGYTF.

The chain has TRBV28 and TRBJ1-5; D gene ambiguous. The CDR3 is made up of 14 amino acids. Trimming stripped 5 bases from V and 6 bases from J, with 14 bases between. The germline gives CDR1 MDHEN, CDR2 SYDVKM. In DNA form, the CDR3 reads TGTGCCAGCAGTCCAGGTGGGCCGGGTCAGCCCCAGCATTTT. As protein: CASSPGGPGQPQHF.

The J gene is TRBJ2-1, the V gene TRBV7-3, with D perhaps matching TRBD1 or TRBD2 (7 bases each). With 5 bases removed from V and 3 bases from J, the gap between germline ends came to 14 bases. This CDR3 region has 15 residues. The V gene's germline CDR1 is SGHTA and CDR2 FQGTGA. The CDR3 loop is CASSLGGGSYNEQFF. The CDR3, as DNA: TGTGCCAGCAGCCTAGGGGGCGGGAGCTACAATGAGCAGTTCTTC.

V is TRBV19 and J is TRBJ2-5, with 8 positions matching TRBD1. V shed 5 bases, J shed 9 bases, and the junction held 11 bases outside the gene matches. The CDR3 runs to 14 residues. The germline V gene has CDR1 LNHDA and CDR2 SQIVND (reference sequence). The CDR3 DNA follows: TGTGCCAGTAGTTCGTGGACAGGGCAGGGGGCCCAGTACTTC. Translated: CASSSWTGQGAQYF.

The chain combines TRBV4-3 with TRBJ1-1; tentatively, D is TRBD1 (5 bases). Germline CDR1 and CDR2: LGHNA and YSLEER. This CDR3 spans 15 amino acids. Trimming cost V 4 bases and J 3 bases, with 15 bases left between them. The CDR3 nucleotides read TGCGCCAGCAGCCGCCTCAGGGAAGTGTACACTGAAGCTTTCTTT. Translation gives CASSRLREVYTEAFF.